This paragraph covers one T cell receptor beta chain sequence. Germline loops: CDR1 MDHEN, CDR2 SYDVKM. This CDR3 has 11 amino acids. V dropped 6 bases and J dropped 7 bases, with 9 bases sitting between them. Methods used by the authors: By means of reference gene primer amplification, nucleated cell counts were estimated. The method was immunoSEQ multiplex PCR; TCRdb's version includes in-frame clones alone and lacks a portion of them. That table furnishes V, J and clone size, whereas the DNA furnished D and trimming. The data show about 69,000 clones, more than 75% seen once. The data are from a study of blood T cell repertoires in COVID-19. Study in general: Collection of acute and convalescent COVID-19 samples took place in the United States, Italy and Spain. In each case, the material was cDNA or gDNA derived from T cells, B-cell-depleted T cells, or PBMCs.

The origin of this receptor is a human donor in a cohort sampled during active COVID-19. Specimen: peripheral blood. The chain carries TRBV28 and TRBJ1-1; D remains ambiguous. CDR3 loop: CASSPSGEAFF. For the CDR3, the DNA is TGTGCCAGCAGCCCCTCGGGTGAAGCTTTCTTT. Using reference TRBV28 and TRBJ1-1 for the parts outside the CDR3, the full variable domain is DVKVTQSSRYLVKRTGEKVFLECVQDMDHENMFWYRQDPGLGLRLIYFSYDVKMKEKGDIPEGYSVSREKKERFSLILESASTNQTSMYLCASSPSGEAFFGQGTRLTVV.